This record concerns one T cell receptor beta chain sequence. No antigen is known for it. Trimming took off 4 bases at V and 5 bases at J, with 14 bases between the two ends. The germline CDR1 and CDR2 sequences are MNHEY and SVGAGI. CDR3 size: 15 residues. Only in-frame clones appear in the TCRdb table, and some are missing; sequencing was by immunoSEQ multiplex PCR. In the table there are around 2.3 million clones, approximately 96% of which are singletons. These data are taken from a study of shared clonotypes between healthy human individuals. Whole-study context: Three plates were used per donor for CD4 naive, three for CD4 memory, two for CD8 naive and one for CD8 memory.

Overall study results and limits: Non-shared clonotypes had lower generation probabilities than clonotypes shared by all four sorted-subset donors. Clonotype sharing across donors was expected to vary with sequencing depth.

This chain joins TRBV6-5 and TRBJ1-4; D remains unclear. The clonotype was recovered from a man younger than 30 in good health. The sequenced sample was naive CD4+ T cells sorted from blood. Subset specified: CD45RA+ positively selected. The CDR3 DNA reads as TGTGCCAGCAGTTCCGAGGGTTTGGGGAATGAAAAACTGTTTTTT. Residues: CASSSEGLGNEKLFF.